The next 9 T cell receptor beta chains were all read from a single sample in a study of ipilimumab plus nivolumab after autologous stem cell transplantation listed by TCRdb under 2021. Libraries were constructed by the immunoSEQ multiplex PCR assay. The clones in this table, taken by TCRdb from immuneACCESS, are in-frame only. Not every clone is retained; where verified, under half of the shortfall comes from an unresolved V gene, and the cause of the rest is unknown. This sample lists roughly 11,000 clones; 69% were detected once. The leading ten clones occupy 28% of the sample. This material consisted of PBMCs, taken in a trial of ipilimumab plus nivolumab as post-transplant consolidation. The receptor set was obtained from a male donor with diffuse large B-cell lymphoma.

This clone came up many times. The V gene is TRBV14, the J gene TRBJ2-7; D unclear. The ends were cut back, 0 bases at V and 6 bases at J, with 9 bases in the middle. The length of the CDR3 is 13 residues. From germline, CDR1 is SGHDN and CDR2 FVKESK. The CDR3 spells CASSQESGFEQYF. The CDR3 nucleotides are TGTGCCAGCAGCCAAGAGTCAGGCTTCGAGCAGTACTTC.

As for this clone: This sequence is one base from a far larger clone and is likely a read error. Different DNA sequences within this sample yield the same CDR3. CDR3 sequence: CASSQAGAAYEQYF. CDR3 nucleotide sequence: TGTGCCAGCAGCCAGGCCGGGGCCGCCTACGAGCAGTACTTC. The chain is built from TRBV7-8 and TRBJ2-7, with D perhaps TRBD1 or TRBD2 (5 bases each). Germline-derived CDR1 and CDR2 are SGHVS and FQNEAQ. The CDR3 totals 14 residues. The V end was cut by 5 bases, the J end by 2 bases, with 13 bases between.

The V and J genes are TRBV27 and TRBJ2-3; D gene uncertain. V lost 5 bases and J lost 2, with 11 bases in between. This CDR3 comprises 14 residues. Germline V CDR1 and CDR2: MNHEY, SMNVEV (reference sequence). CDR3 protein: CASSITGYTDTQYF. The CDR3 bases are TGTGCCAGCAGTATCACCGGCTACACAGATACGCAGTATTTT.

V and J are TRBV5-1 and TRBJ2-7; 7 bases fit TRBD2. This CDR3 region has 16 residues. The V and J ends lost 4 bases and 2 bases, in that order; junction bases with no gene match: 12. Germline lookup yields CDR1 SGHRS and CDR2 YFSETQ. The CDR3 sequence: CASSPRGDLKTYEQYF. The CDR3 DNA follows: TGCGCCAGCAGCCCTCGGGGGGATCTAAAAACCTACGAGCAGTACTTC.

This chain links TRBV9 with TRBJ2-3; the D is unclear. The V end lost 3 bases, the J end lost 6 bases, and 11 bases lay between the germline ends. The CDR3 consists of 13 residues. Germline loops: CDR1 SGDLS, CDR2 YYNGEE. CDR3 region: CASSALLWDTQYF. The CDR3 DNA reads TGTGCCAGCAGCGCCCTCCTCTGGGATACGCAGTATTTT. Full variable domain (remainder filled in from reference TRBV9 and TRBJ2-3): DSGVTQTPKHLITATGQRVTLRCSPRSGDLSVYWYQQSLDQGLQFLIQYYNGEERAKGNILERFSAQQFPDLHSELNLSSLELGDSALYFCASSALLWDTQYFGPGTRLTVL.

The J gene is TRBJ2-1, the V gene TRBV7-2, with TRBD2 identical over 8 bases. The CDR3 runs to 17 residues. V dropped 1 base and J dropped 4; count of bases not matched to a gene: 9. In germline, CDR1 is SGHTA, CDR2 FQGNSA. CDR3 in DNA: TGTGCCAGCAGCTTAGGGTGGCGGGGGGCCCCGTACAATGAGCAGTTCTTC. Translated: CASSLGWRGAPYNEQFF.

The V and J genes are TRBV9 and TRBJ1-6, with a weak D call TRBD1 (6 bases). The CDR3 has 14 amino acids. Per the germline V gene, CDR1 is SGDLS and CDR2 is YYNGEE. With 2 bases removed from V and 7 bases from J, the gap between germline ends came to 10 bases. CDR3 DNA sequence: TGTGCCAGCAGCGTTACAGGGAACAATTCACCCCTCCACTTT. Translated: CASSVTGNNSPLHF.

V usage is TRBV10-3 and J usage is TRBJ2-1; TRBD1 matches 9 bases. CDR3 length: 15 residues. Germline CDR1 and CDR2: ENHRY and SYGVKD. Trimming removed 6 bases from V and 8 bases from J; junction bases left unmatched: 11. The CDR3 protein is CAISRGQGFVDEQFF. As DNA, the CDR3 is TGTGCCATCAGCCGGGGACAGGGATTCGTCGATGAGCAGTTCTTC.

This chain uses TRBV5-6 with TRBJ2-1; no firm D call. V was pared by 4 bases and J by 8 bases, with 16 bases between. CDR3 length equals 14 residues. Germline V gives CDR1 SGHDT, CDR2 YYEEEE. CDR3: CASSRIGRAHEQFF. In nucleotides, the CDR3 is TGTGCCAGCAGCAGAATTGGCCGGGCGCATGAGCAGTTCTTC.